Shown below are 15 T cell receptor beta chains from a single sample sequenced in a study of T cells in Graves' hyperthyroidism and ophthalmopathy. Using RNA transcripts as the source, TCR beta CDR3 regions were amplified. Initially, a first-round RT-PCR of the TCR CDR3 employed the HTBI primer set. TCRdb re-called the multiplex PCR reads through MiXCR, storing one row per CDR3 protein. The data hold about 560,000 distinct CDR3 sequences, with 15% to 18% observed a single time. The sequencing sample was made of blood. The receptors were sampled from a woman aged 30 to 39 with Graves' hyperthyroidism.

Remarks on this clonotype: This sequence may be a read error, since a much larger clone differs from it by one base. This chain joins TRBV18 and TRBJ2-7; 7 bases agree with TRBD2. Germline V gene data show CDR1 as KGHSH and CDR2 as LQKENI. After removal of 5 bases from V and 1 base from J, the junction contained 8 bases not matched to a gene. The CDR3 is 15 amino acids. CDR3 loop: CASSGETGGSYEQYF. CDR3 nucleotide sequence: TGTGCCAGCTCAGGAGAAACGGGAGGATCCTACGAGCAGTACTTC. Looking up the rest from reference TRBV18 and TRBJ2-7 gives the full variable domain: NAGVMQNPRHLVRRRGQEARLRCSPMKGHSHVYWYRQLPEEGLKFMVYLQKENIIDESGMPKERFSAEFPKEGPSILRIQQVVRGDSAAYFCASSGETGGSYEQYFGPGTRLTVT.

This clonotype was counted at least ten times. The gene calls are TRBV27 and TRBJ2-7; tentative D call: TRBD2 (6 bases). Looked up from germline, CDR1 is MNHEY and CDR2 is SMNVEV (reference sequence). The CDR3 extends over 14 amino acids. V was shortened by 3 bases and J by 4 bases, with 13 bases between the two germline ends. CDR3 nucleotides: TGTGCCAGCAGTTTGGTAGGCGGGGTTTACGAGCAGTACTTC. It codes for CASSLVGGVYEQYF.

This clonotype was found many times. The J gene is TRBJ1-1, the V gene TRBV12-3 or TRBV12-4, with a possible D match to TRBD1 (6 bases). CDR3 length equals 16 residues. V was cut by 5 bases and J by 6 bases, with 22 bases left in between. CDR3 region: CASSVVEGRGAAEAFF. The CDR3 DNA reads as TGTGCCAGCAGTGTAGTAGAGGGACGGGGGGCCGCTGAAGCTTTCTTT.

This clonotype was detected ten times or more. The chain uses TRBV18 and TRBJ1-3; 7 bases line up with TRBD1. The CDR3 has 14 residues. Germline V lookup: CDR1 KGHSH, CDR2 LQKENI. V gave up 8 bases and J gave up 4 bases; unmatched junction bases: 8. CDR3 amino acids: CASTTGQRGNTIYF. The CDR3 DNA reads TGTGCCAGCACGACGGGACAGCGCGGAAACACCATATATTTT.

The chain combines TRBV20-1 with TRBJ1-1; D is perhaps TRBD1 (5 bases). V was shortened by 5 bases and J by 5 bases, with 18 bases between the two germline ends. The CDR3 sequence is 14 residues long. Germline CDR1 and CDR2: DFQATT and SNEGSKA (reference sequence). In nucleotides, the CDR3 is TGCAGTGCTGGGGACGCAAGGACGGGGACTGAAGCTTTCTTT. Translating gives CSAGDARTGTEAFF.

About this clonotype itself: A much larger clone differs from this one at a single base, so this may be a read error. The chain carries TRBV28 and TRBJ2-7, with 10 nucleotides matching TRBD2. The J segment lost 6 bases and the V segment lost 5 bases, leaving 7 bases of the junction unmatched. Germline-derived CDR1 and CDR2 are MDHEN and SYDVKM. The CDR3 spans 14 residues. The CDR3 region is CASSQQRGGSEQYF. The DNA for the CDR3 is TGTGCCAGCAGTCAGCAGCGGGGGGGCTCCGAGCAGTACTTC.

The chain joins TRBV27 to TRBJ1-4; 7 nucleotides match TRBD1. Trimming cost V 5 bases and J 6 bases; bases outside gene matches: 6. CDR3 size: 14 residues. The V gene's germline CDR1 is MNHEY and CDR2 SMNVEV (reference sequence). The CDR3 here is CASSTGEEDEKLFF. CDR3 DNA: TGTGCCAGCAGTACAGGGGAAGAAGATGAAAAACTGTTTTTT.

In regard to this clonotype: This may be a read error: a much more frequent sequence differs by one nucleotide. Lacking the conserved final phenylalanine or tryptophan, this CDR3 likely reflects a read error. The genes are TRBV20-1 and TRBJ2-3; 8 nucleotides agree with TRBD2. V shed 1 base and J 2 bases; nucleotides not matched to a gene: 11. Germline loops: CDR1 DFQATT, CDR2 SNEGSKA (reference sequence). The CDR3 is 17 residues long. The CDR3 here is CSARGDPEREPTDTQYL. DNA of the CDR3: TGCAGTGCTAGAGGGGACCCAGAGCGGGAGCCCACAGATACGCAGTATCTT.

The table lists this clonotype with many counts. V gene TRBV7-2 combines with J gene TRBJ2-7; 7 bases are shared with TRBD1. CDR1 is SGHTA and CDR2 is FQGNSA in the germline V gene. This CDR3 is built from 17 residues. Trimming cost V 2 bases and J 5 bases; bases outside gene matches: 15. The CDR3 coding sequence is TGTGCCAGCAGCTTAAATTTGAGGGGGCAGTTCGCCAACGAGCAGTACTTC. As protein: CASSLNLRGQFANEQYF.

This clonotype was observed many times. This chain uses TRBV20-1 with TRBJ2-7, with D perhaps TRBD1 (5 bases). CDR3 length: 14 residues. The ends were cut back, 6 bases at V and 3 bases at J, with 18 bases in the middle. The V gene's germline CDR1 is DFQATT and CDR2 SNEGSKA (reference sequence). CDR3 coding DNA: TGCAGTGCACAGGACCTTTCCCTCTACTACGAGCAGTACTTC. It codes for CSAQDLSLYYEQYF.

With regard to this clonotype: This sequence may be a read error, since a much larger clone differs from it by one base. The J gene is TRBJ2-4, the V gene TRBV27; 12 bases agree with TRBD2. CDR1 is MNHEY and CDR2 is SMNVEV in the germline V gene (reference sequence). The CDR3 contains 17 residues. V dropped 9 bases and J dropped 7; count of bases not matched to a gene: 16. This CDR3 is CARSGGPRLAGANIQYF. The DNA for the CDR3 is TGTGCCAGATCCGGGGGCCCCCGACTAGCGGGAGCGAACATTCAGTACTTC.

Many counts were recorded for this clonotype. The chain couples TRBV7-9 to TRBJ2-7, with 13 nucleotides matching TRBD2. The CDR3 loop spans 16 amino acids. CDR1 is SEHNR and CDR2 is FQNEAQ in the germline V gene (reference sequence). V shed 3 bases and J 4 bases; nucleotides not matched to a gene: 6. The CDR3 spells CASSFAGTSGIYEQYF. Here the CDR3 DNA reads TGTGCCAGCAGCTTTGCAGGGACTAGCGGGATTTACGAGCAGTACTTC.

This chain links TRBV7-9 with TRBJ2-3, with D unclear. The ends were cut back, 3 bases at V and 4 bases at J, with 14 bases in the middle. This CDR3 is 15 amino acids long. CDR1 SEHNR and CDR2 FQNEAQ come from the germline V gene (reference sequence). DNA of the CDR3: TGTGCCAGCAGCTTCGAGACTTATGCCCCAGATACGCAGTATTTT. Protein: CASSFETYAPDTQYF.

Comment on this clonotype: This may come from a read error, since a much larger clone is one base off. The chain employs TRBV30 and TRBJ2-1; 9 bases fit TRBD2. In germline, CDR1 is GTSNPN, CDR2 SVGIG (reference sequence). CDR3 length: 16 residues. The CDR3 DNA follows: TGTACCTGGAGTCCCCTCCGGACTAGCGAGGGGAATGAGCAGTTCTTC. Its protein product is CTWSPLRTSEGNEQFF.

This clonotype was detected many times. This chain connects TRBV30 to TRBJ1-6, with D perhaps matching TRBD1 (5 bases). Germline CDR1 is GTSNPN and CDR2 is SVGIG (reference sequence). The germline V and J ends were trimmed by 4 bases and 6 bases, with 16 bases remaining between them. The CDR3 spans 15 residues. For the CDR3, the DNA is TGTGCCTGGAAGTATACCGGGACTCCTAATTCACCCCTCCACTTT. This translates into CAWKYTGTPNSPLHF.